The 12 T cell receptor beta chains below all came from one sample that was sequenced in a study of T cell repertoires in cytomegalovirus infection. MiXCR was run by TCRdb on the reads, yielding one entry per CDR3 protein. The top ten clones hold 10% to 15% of a sample with 250,000 to 400,000 distinct CDR3 sequences, roughly 25% of them seen once. Their antigens are not known. The sequencing used cultured PBMCs, collected from culture after CMV antigen stimulation. Receptor source: a human donor in good health (CMV status not recorded). Some clones in this sample may be carry-over from other donors' samples.

The chain's CDR3 is CASSMGLLGHNEQFF. The CDR3 DNA reads TGCGCCAGCAGCATGGGACTCCTAGGTCACAATGAGCAGTTCTTC. The genes are TRBV5-1 and TRBJ2-1; possibly TRBD2 for D (6 bases). V lost 4 bases, J lost 5 bases, and 16 bases lay in between. Per germline, CDR1 SGHRS and CDR2 YFSETQ. The CDR3 runs to 15 residues.

This clonotype was picked up many times. The V and J genes are TRBV7-2 and TRBJ2-3; D gene unclear. The CDR3 is 14 residues long. Trimming stripped 5 bases from V and 2 bases from J, with 11 bases between. Germline V lookup: CDR1 SGHTA, CDR2 FQGNSA. The CDR3 is CASSLAKYTDTQYF. Written as DNA, the CDR3 is TGTGCCAGCAGCCTGGCCAAGTACACAGATACGCAGTATTTT.

This clonotype was found many times. The chain employs TRBV7-2 and TRBJ2-5; D gene ambiguous. V was trimmed by 5 bases and J by 6 bases, leaving 7 bases between them. The CDR3 sequence is 11 residues long. CDR1 is SGHTA and CDR2 is FQGNSA in the germline V gene. DNA of the CDR3: TGTGCCAGCAGCCAGAGACAGACCCAGTACTTC. This encodes CASSQRQTQYF.

The V and J genes are TRBV6-8 and TRBJ2-1, with D possibly being TRBD2 (5 bases). The CDR3 has 13 residues. The germline gives CDR1 MNHGY, CDR2 SAAAGT. V was clipped by 0 bases and J by 9 bases, with 9 bases between them. Here the CDR3 DNA reads TGTGCCAGCAGTTACTCTCGTCGGGGTGAGCAGTTCTTC. Residues: CASSYSRRGEQFF.

In this sample, this clonotype turned up many times. DNA of the CDR3: TGTGCCAGCAGGTCAGGGGAGCGGAGCACTGAAGCTTTCTTT. Protein product: CASRSGERSTEAFF. The chain links TRBV7-2 to TRBJ1-1, with D possibly being TRBD1 (6 bases). Between the trimmed V and J ends, which lost 6 bases and 4 bases, there was a span of 15 bases. Germline V CDR1 and CDR2: SGHTA, FQGNSA. The CDR3 is 14 residues long.

This clonotype was found many times. The chain carries TRBV7-2 and TRBJ2-3; perhaps TRBD2 as D (6 bases). This CDR3 comprises 16 residues. The V gene lost 2 bases and the J gene lost 2 bases, with 14 bases spanning the gap. The germline CDR1 and CDR2 sequences are SGHTA and FQGNSA. The CDR3 sequence: CASSLKDYGDTDTQYF. DNA of the CDR3: TGTGCCAGCAGCTTAAAGGACTACGGGGACACAGATACGCAGTATTTT.

This clonotype was counted between two and nine times. J is TRBJ1-1 and V is TRBV29-1; D gene uncertain. The V end was cut by 4 bases, the J end by 0 bases, with 9 bases between. Germline CDR1 and CDR2: SQVTM and ANQGSEA. This CDR3 has 13 amino acids. CDR3: CSVVRSMNTEAFF. The CDR3 DNA reads as TGCAGCGTTGTCCGCAGCATGAACACTGAAGCTTTCTTT. The entire variable domain, with the rest obtained from reference TRBV29-1 and TRBJ1-1, is as follows: SAVISQKPSRDICQRGTSLTIQCQVDSQVTMMFWYRQQPGQSLTLIATANQGSEATYESGFVIDKFPISRPNLTFSTLTVSNMSPEDSSIYLCSVVRSMNTEAFFGQGTRLTVV.

The chain links TRBV29-1 to TRBJ2-2, with TRBD1 as a possible D gene (6 bases). This CDR3 is 13 amino acids long. The ends were cut back, 5 bases at V and 3 bases at J, with 10 bases in the middle. CDR1 and CDR2 (germline): SQVTM, ANQGSEA. The CDR3 DNA sequence: TGCAGCGTTACAAAGGGGGACACCGGGGAGCTGTTTTTT. It is translated as CSVTKGDTGELFF.

This clonotype was counted many times. This sequence joins TRBV6-1 and TRBJ2-1; 8 nucleotides line up with TRBD1. The CDR3 is 15 residues long. The V gene's germline CDR1 is MNHNS and CDR2 SASEGT. Trimming at V came to 7 bases and at J to 10 bases, leaving 15 bases not matched to a gene. In nucleotides, the CDR3 is TGTGCCAGCACCTCGCGGGTGACAGGGGTAAGAGAGCAGTTCTTC. This gives the protein CASTSRVTGVREQFF.

This chain uses TRBV29-1 with TRBJ2-7; TRBD2 aligns across 10 bases. Germline CDR1 and CDR2: SQVTM and ANQGSEA. V lost 1 base, J lost 4 bases, and 10 bases stayed unmatched. The CDR3 has 16 amino acids. This chain's CDR3 is CSVEGGGSGRLYEQYF. The CDR3 DNA follows: TGCAGCGTTGAAGGGGGGGGTAGCGGGAGGTTGTACGAGCAGTACTTC.

The chain links TRBV29-1 to TRBJ1-1, with 7 bases identical to TRBD1. Trimming took 4 bases from V and 0 from J; bases not matched to a gene: 11. The CDR3 has 16 amino acids. CDR1 and CDR2 (germline): SQVTM, ANQGSEA. The CDR3 loop reads CSVGLGQRTVNTEAFF. DNA of the CDR3: TGCAGCGTTGGCTTGGGACAGCGAACCGTGAACACTGAAGCTTTCTTT.

V and J are TRBV7-3 and TRBJ2-3; D may be TRBD1 or TRBD2 (5 bases each). The ends were cut back, 3 bases at V and 4 bases at J, with 11 bases in the middle. The CDR3 length is 14 residues. In germline, CDR1 is SGHTA, CDR2 FQGTGA. CDR3 sequence: CASSLFGAADTQYF. CDR3 nucleotide sequence: TGTGCCAGCAGCTTGTTCGGGGCCGCAGATACGCAGTATTTT.